This TCR beta chain is drawn from a study of shared clonotypes between healthy human individuals (dated by TCRdb to about 2020). About the full investigation: The cohort comprised two women and a few men aged 18 to 49 years. Per donor, three plates each were used for CD4 naive and CD4 memory, two for CD8 naive, and one for CD8 memory. The study deeply sequenced blood TCR repertoires of about five healthy adults to estimate repertoire size and the extent of clonotype sharing between individuals. To increase sequencing depth and limit assay-specific biases, TCR repertoire library preparation and sequencing were carried out by different laboratories using diverse techniques. Per donor, leukapheresis produced somewhere between about 0.8 and 9 billion PBMCs. What the work shows at the level of the full study, not this receptor alone: Naive subsets generally had larger estimated clonotype richness than memory subsets did. Even with the large sequencing depth, rarefaction of the sorted-subset datasets indicated that sequencing was incomplete. Compared with non-shared clonotypes, the clonotypes found in all four sorted-subset donors had higher generation probabilities. Pairwise subsampling led to the expectation that sequencing depth would affect the degree of clonotype sharing among donors. Only blood was sampled, and tissue TCR repertoires likely differ from those in blood. The small number of donors limited the genetic and exposure-history diversity represented. About 4.5% of naive CD4, approximately 3.7% of naive CD8, roughly 2.4% of memory CD4, and 0.4% of memory CD8 clonotypes were shared across several donors.

Measured from the cysteine to the phenylalanine, the CDR3 is 15 residues long. Only the CDR3 DNA stays, 45 bases, in frame from base 1. According to the germline V gene, CDR1 reads SGHTA and CDR2 reads FQGTGA. Relative to germline, V is missing 2 bases and J is missing 4 bases, with 6 bases of the junction outside any gene match. Of note for this clone: The specificity of this receptor is unknown. The sample holds no much larger clone one base away, and base qualities are not on file.

Using the deep immunoSEQ assay, TCR CDR3 regions were amplified from genomic DNA by multiplex PCR. For each cell subset, the extracted genomic DNA was distributed evenly across all wells of several immunoSEQ 96-well plates, and each plate served as one replicate. For sorted subsets, around 0.2 ug genomic DNA, equal to about 30,000 T cell genomes, was loaded into each replicate PCR. Purified libraries were quantified with a Qubit 3.0 fluorometer, sized on a Bioanalyzer 2100, and re-quantified with the KAPA Library Quantification kit. Every immunoSEQ 96-well plate was sequenced on a dedicated single-read 150-cycle Illumina NextSeq 550 flow cell. The original methods were these. Because the immunoSEQ output included only junctional sequences and no quality scores, the filtering could not be the same as the filtering used for full-length reads. Sequences were annotated with PyIR, a Python wrapper for IgBLAST v1.9, and V/J genes and CDR3 were assigned using IMGT germline references. Reads were removed for weak V/J assignments (E-value above 1e-6), missing CDR3, stop codons, out-of-frame junctions, or ambiguous translated residues. V3J clonotypes were defined by identical inferred V gene, J gene, and CDR3 amino acid sequence. To compute the percentage overlap between repertoires, the number of shared unique clonotypes was divided by the size of the smaller repertoire. Three approaches were used to assess repertoire richness: RTK rarefaction, the Chao1 estimator, and Recon v2.1 estimates of unobserved clonotypes. For all TCRbeta clonotypes obtained by the gDNA method from a handful of donors, generation probabilities were computed with OLGA. TCRdb carries this immuneACCESS record with in-frame sequences only. Its versions omit some clonotypes, under half of them owing to an unresolved V gene in the studies checked, with the rest unexplained. V and J calls and clone size are as listed in that table; D and trimming were resolved from the DNA. This sample gives about 820,000 clones in total; 85% to 95% of them show up just once. The top ten clones comprise under 30% of the sample.

CD8 naive samples were CD45RO-negative cells positively selected for CCR7, giving a CD45RA+CCR7+ population that excluded TemRA cells. Donors were healthy HIV-negative adults with no recently reported acute infections or vaccinations. Every donor was a Caucasian adult residing in Nashville, Tennessee, USA. After blood collection by leukapheresis, PBMCs were isolated using Ficoll-Histopaque density gradient centrifugation and then cryopreserved in the vapor phase of liquid nitrogen. Analytical flow cytometry was used to check the purity and quantity of each magnetically sorted T cell population. From each sorted fraction, genomic DNA was isolated and quantified by UV absorbance on a Nanodrop 2000c.

The receptor chain draws on TRBV7-3 and TRBJ2-3; a stretch of 7 junction bases matches TRBD2. The specimen sequenced was naive CD8+ T cells sorted from blood. Taken with the paper, the label for cell subset or site translates to: CD45RA+CCR7+. The TCR sequence derives from a man aged 25-45 years in good health. The nucleotide sequence is given as TGTGCCAGCAGCTTAGGGACGGCGGGGGCAGATACGCAGTATTTT. The encoded protein is CASSLGTAGADTQYF.